Listed below are T cell receptor beta chains from one sample, sequenced in a study of T cell changes during pregnancy in multiple sclerosis. Method: immunoSEQ multiplex PCR; TCRdb's copy keeps in-frame clones and lacks some. The repertoire holds about 64,000 clones, with about 96% as singletons. Sequencing used CD8+ T cells from peripheral blood mononuclear cells, obtained after pregnancy. Receptors were obtained from a female donor with multiple sclerosis, enrolled in a pregnancy study. Each CDR3 is given with its conserved first and last residue. A D gene is named only where the DNA matches it firmly. Only part of the rows carry a size: once, few, many, or a class if the clone is expanded.

>TRBV27|TRBD2|NA|TRBJ2-3
TGTGCCAGCAGTAGACTAGCTACGGATACGCAGTATTTT
CASSRLATDTQYF
>TRBV7-8|NA|NA|TRBJ1-5
TGTGCCAGCAGCCGGGACACCCTCGGCAGGCAGCCCCAGCATTTT
CASSRDTLGRQPQHF
>TRBV6-5|NA|few|TRBJ1-1
TGTGCCAGCAGTTACGCAGATAACACTGAAGCTTTCTTT
CASSYADNTEAFF
>TRBV6-5|NA|NA|TRBJ2-1
TGTGCCAGCAGCCTCGCGTCAACCTACAATGAGCAGTTCTTC
CASSLASTYNEQFF
>TRBV27|TRBD2|NA|TRBJ2-1
TGTGCCAGCAGTTTGGGACTAGCGGGGAACAATGAGCAGTTCTTC
CASSLGLAGNNEQFF
>TRBV7-9|TRBD1|NA|TRBJ1-2
TGTGCCAGCAGCCCTCGGGACAGCAGGAACTATGGCTACACCTTC
CASSPRDSRNYGYTF
>TRBV7-3|NA|once|TRBJ2-3
TGTGCCAGCAGCTTTCATAGCACAGATACGCAGTATTTT
CASSFHSTDTQYF
>TRBV7-6|TRBD2|once|TRBJ2-3
TGTGCCAGCAGCCTGACTAGCGGGAGGTGGGATACGCAGTATTTT
CASSLTSGRWDTQYF
>TRBV19|NA|NA|TRBJ2-1
TGTGCCAGTAGTATAGGTGGCAGAAGCTCCTACAATGAGCAGTTCTTC
CASSIGGRSSYNEQFF
>TRBV29-1|NA|NA|TRBJ2-1
TGCAGCGTTGGGGGGCCCCTCAAGGTCGAGCAGTTCTTC
CSVGGPLKVEQFF
>TRBV9|TRBD2|once|TRBJ2-3
TGTGCCAGCAGCGTAGGGGGACTAGGAGATACGCAGTATTTT
CASSVGGLGDTQYF
>TRBV7-9|NA|once|TRBJ2-7
TGTGCCAGCAGCAGAACAACCGGCAGGGGTTCCTACGAGCAGTACTTC
CASSRTTGRGSYEQYF
>TRBV7-9|NA|once|TRBJ1-1
TGTGCCAGCAGCTTAAAGGCCGCGGCAGGGTTGAACACTGAAGCTTTCTTT
CASSLKAAAGLNTEAFF
>TRBV29-1|TRBD2|NA|TRBJ2-6
TGCAGCGTTCTACGGGAGCGGGGTGCTCTGGGGGCCAACGTCCTGACTTTC
CSVLRERGALGANVLTF
>TRBV16|TRBD2|NA|TRBJ2-3
TGTGCCAGCAGCCGGGGACTATTCAGCGGGGGCACAGATACGCAGTATTTT
CASSRGLFSGGTDTQYF
>TRBV9|TRBD2|NA|TRBJ2-1
TGTGCCAGCAGCGCCAGACTAGCGGGAGGAGAGAATGAGCAGTTCTTC
CASSARLAGGENEQFF
>TRBV16|NA|NA|TRBJ1-4
TGTGCCAGCAGCCAATTGTTTCCACAGAATGAAAAACTGTTTTTT
CASSQLFPQNEKLFF
>TRBV4-3|TRBD2|NA|TRBJ2-3
TGCGCCAGCAGCCAAACTAGCGGATACACAGATACGCAGTATTTT
CASSQTSGYTDTQYF
>TRBV5-6|TRBD2|NA|TRBJ2-1
TGTGCCAGCAGCTTGGGTATTCGGGAGGCGGTCCGTGAGCAGTTCTTC
CASSLGIREAVREQFF
>TRBV27|NA|NA|TRBJ2-7
TGTGCCAGCAGCATGACCCCCGGGGGAGCCTACGAGCAGTACTTC
CASSMTPGGAYEQYF
>TRBV27|NA|NA|TRBJ2-7
TGTGCCAGCACATTCGGCTACGAGCAGTACTTC
CASTFGYEQYF
>TRBV28|TRBD1|NA|TRBJ1-5
TGTGCCAGCAGCCCAAAAAGAAAAGGGACAGGGTATCAGCCCCAGCATTTT
CASSPKRKGTGYQPQHF
>TRBV27|TRBD1|NA|TRBJ2-7
TGTGCCAGCAGTATAGCCGGGACAGGGGCCTACGAGCAGTACTTC
CASSIAGTGAYEQYF
>TRBV6-5|NA|NA|TRBJ2-7
TGTGCCAGCAGTTCGCTGGAGGGTCTCTACGAGCAGTACTTC
CASSSLEGLYEQYF
>TRBV7-9|NA|once|TRBJ1-1
TGTGCCAGCAGCTTAGCGCTCGGCACTGAAGCTTTCTTT
CASSLALGTEAFF
>TRBV28|NA|NA|TRBJ1-5
TGTGCCAGCAGTTTTCGGGGGAATAGCAATCAGCCCCAGCATTTT
CASSFRGNSNQPQHF
>TRBV27|TRBD1|NA|TRBJ2-7
TGTGCCAGCAGTTTATTCGACAGGGGCTCCTACGAGCAGTACTTC
CASSLFDRGSYEQYF
>TRBV6-5|NA|NA|TRBJ2-1
TGTGCCAGCAGTTACTCGATGGGCGATGAGCAGTTCTTC
CASSYSMGDEQFF
>TRBV7-9|TRBD2|NA|TRBJ2-7
TGTGCCAGCAGCGGGACTAGCGGGGAGTACGAGCAGTACTTC
CASSGTSGEYEQYF
>TRBV7-9|NA|NA|TRBJ2-1
TGTGCCAGCAGCTTACCAGGGCGCGATGAGCAGTTCTTC
CASSLPGRDEQFF
>TRBV9|TRBD1|NA|TRBJ2-6
TGTGCCAGCAGCGGGCCTTCGAGGACAGGGGGCGCTGGGGCCAACGTCCTGACTTTC
CASSGPSRTGGAGANVLTF
>TRBV5-6|NA|NA|TRBJ2-3
TGTGCCAGCAGCTTGGCGGCAGGGACGCAGTATTTT
CASSLAAGTQYF
>TRBV29-1|TRBD1|NA|TRBJ2-5
TGCAGCGTTGTGACAGGGAAAGGTGAGCAGTACTTC
CSVVTGKGEQYF
>TRBV28|NA|once|TRBJ2-1
TGTGCCAGCAGCCGCCTGGACAGACCCTTGGGTGAGCAGTTCTTC
CASSRLDRPLGEQFF
>TRBV29-1|TRBD1|NA|TRBJ2-7
TGCAGCGTTGAGAGTCAAGTAGACAGGGGTCCTCTCCGGCAGTACTTC
CSVESQVDRGPLRQYF
>TRBV20-1|NA|NA|TRBJ2-3
TGCAGTGGCAACTTGGGCGATACGCAGTATTTT
CSGNLGDTQYF
>TRBV19|TRBD1|NA|TRBJ1-2
TGTGCCAGTAGTACTAGCTGGACAGGGTTAGACTATGGCTACACCTTC
CASSTSWTGLDYGYTF
>TRBV6-6|NA|once|TRBJ2-7
TGTGCCAGCAGTCCGACAGGCGGGTACGAGCAGTACTTC
CASSPTGGYEQYF
>TRBV9|NA|NA|TRBJ2-7
TGTGCCAGCAGCCCCCACGGACTGATCTACGAGCAGTACTTC
CASSPHGLIYEQYF
>TRBV9|TRBD2|NA|TRBJ2-5
TGTGCCAGCAGCGTAGGGACTAGCGATCTGGGGACCCAGTACTTC
CASSVGTSDLGTQYF
>TRBV28|TRBD2|NA|TRBJ2-4
TGTGCCAGCAGTTTATACCCCCTAGCGGGTGACCTATCAAACATTCAGTACTTC
CASSLYPLAGDLSNIQYF
>TRBV5-4|TRBD2|NA|TRBJ2-1
TGTGCCAGCAGCCTGGGACTAGCGAGCGAGCAGTTCTTC
CASSLGLASEQFF
>TRBV7-2|NA|NA|TRBJ2-3
TGTGCCAGCAGCTTAATGAGCGGTACGCAGTATTTT
CASSLMSGTQYF
>TRBV15|TRBD2|NA|TRBJ2-1
TGTGCCACCAGGCCGAGACTAGCGATAAATGAGCAGTTCTTC
CATRPRLAINEQFF
>TRBV29-1|TRBD1|NA|TRBJ2-7
TGCAGCGTCCCGGGACAGGGGTCCTACGAGCAGTACTTC
CSVPGQGSYEQYF
>TRBV29-1|NA|NA|TRBJ2-7
TGCAGCGTTGAAGATCCTGGGGGGTCCCGCTACGAGCAGTACTTC
CSVEDPGGSRYEQYF
>TRBV7-9|NA|NA|TRBJ2-3
TGTGCCAGCAGCTTATCAGGAAGCACAGATACGCAGTATTTT
CASSLSGSTDTQYF
>TRBV27|TRBD1|NA|TRBJ2-7
TGTGCCAGCAGTTCAGCGCGGACAGGGCTGGGGTACGAGCAGTACTTC
CASSSARTGLGYEQYF
>TRBV28|NA|NA|TRBJ1-1
TGTGCCAGCACCGGGGGAGGGATCTACATGAACACTGAAGCTTTCTTT
CASTGGGIYMNTEAFF
>TRBV27|NA|NA|TRBJ1-2
TGTGCCAGCAGTTTCGGGGGGGCGCGGGGCTACACCTTC
CASSFGGARGYTF
>TRBV28|NA|NA|TRBJ2-7
TGTGCCAGCATGAGGTCCGAGCAGTACTTC
CASMRSEQYF
>TRBV11-2|NA|once|TRBJ1-6
TGTGCCAGCAGAAAGAAACCAGGGATAGATTCACCCCTCCACTTT
CASRKKPGIDSPLHF
>TRBV9|NA|NA|TRBJ2-5
TGTGCCAGCAGCGAAGCGGACGGGGAGACCCAGTACTTC
CASSEADGETQYF
>TRBV30|NA|NA|TRBJ2-3
TGTGCCTGGGACTTTATGTCTTCCAGCACAGATACGCAGTATTTT
CAWDFMSSSTDTQYF